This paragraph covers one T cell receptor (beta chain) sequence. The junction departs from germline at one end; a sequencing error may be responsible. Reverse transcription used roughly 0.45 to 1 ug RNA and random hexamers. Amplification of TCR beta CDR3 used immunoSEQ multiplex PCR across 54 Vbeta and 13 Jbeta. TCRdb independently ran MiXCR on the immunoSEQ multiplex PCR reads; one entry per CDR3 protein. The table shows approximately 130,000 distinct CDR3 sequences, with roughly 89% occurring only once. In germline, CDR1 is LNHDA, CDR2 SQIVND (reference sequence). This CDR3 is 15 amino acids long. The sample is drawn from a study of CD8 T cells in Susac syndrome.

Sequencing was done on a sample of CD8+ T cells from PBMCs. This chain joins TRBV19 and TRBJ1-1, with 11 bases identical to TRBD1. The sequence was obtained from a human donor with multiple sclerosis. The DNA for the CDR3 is TGTGCCAGTAGTATTTGGGACAGGGGGAACAGTGAAGCTTTCTTT. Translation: CASSIWDRGNSEAFF.